The subject of this entry is one T cell receptor (beta chain). TCRdb itself ran the PCR reads through MiXCR, one entry per CDR3 protein. This sample has approximately 23,000 distinct CDR3 sequences, with roughly 51% found just once. V trimming: 6 bases; J trimming: 5 bases; junction bases outside the gene matches: 7. The germline gives CDR1 MGHDK, CDR2 SYGVNS. The CDR3 has 14 residues. This sample is part of a study of vaccination and CD4 T cells after COVID-19. Study in general: As their vaccination, participants received two doses of either BNT162b2 or mRNA-1273 vaccine. Blood was drawn a median around 66 days post second dose, range 14 to 241.

Sample: CD4+ T cells from blood, taken before SARS-CoV-2 vaccination. The V gene is TRBV25-1, the J gene TRBJ2-7; 10 nucleotides agree with TRBD2. The TCR originated in a human donor who had recovered from COVID-19. The CDR3 is CASSASGRTHEQYF. The DNA of the CDR3 is TGTGCCAGCAGCGCTAGCGGGAGAACCCACGAGCAGTACTTC.